These T cell receptor beta chains were read from a single sample in a study of blood T cells in healthy people across ages. Each CDR3 protein gets one entry after TCRdb re-called the 5' RACE reads with MiXCR. Here the sample spans over 1,200,000 distinct CDR3 sequences, approximately 59% being singletons. Sequenced input: blood. The source of these receptors is a man aged 18 to 30 in good health. Both conserved end residues are part of each CDR3. Each record gives: CDR3 length, J gene, clone size, D gene, V gene, CDR3 protein, CDR3 DNA. The D gene is left open where the match is weak. Size is stated for part of the rows, as once, few or many counts, or as a class when the clone is expanded.

14,TRBJ1-2,-,TRBD1,TRBV6-6,CASRSGTENYGYTF,TGTGCCAGCCGTTCTGGGACAGAGAACTATGGCTACACCTTC
18,TRBJ1-5,once,TRBD1,TRBV7-9,CASSLDAPGQGMTQPQHF,TGTGCCAGCAGCCTGGACGCTCCGGGACAGGGGATGACTCAGCCCCAGCATTTT
12,TRBJ2-7,few,TRBD1,TRBV7-6,CASSLRDSEQYF,TGTGCCAGCAGCTTGAGGGACAGCGAGCAGTACTTC
17,TRBJ2-3,-,TRBD2,TRBV4-1,CASSQTSGRALADTQYF,TGCGCCAGCAGCCAAACCAGCGGGAGGGCCCTTGCAGATACGCAGTATTTT
16,TRBJ2-7,-,-,TRBV5-5,CASSLEWAPRPYEQYF,TGTGCCAGCAGCTTGGAGTGGGCCCCAAGGCCCTACGAGCAGTACTTC
13,TRBJ1-5,-,-,TRBV20-1,CSASTKGSQPQHF,TGCAGTGCTAGTACTAAGGGCAGTCAGCCCCAGCATTTT
13,TRBJ2-7,few,TRBD1,TRBV27,CASGTGGWYEQYF,TGTGCCAGCGGGACAGGGGGTTGGTACGAGCAGTACTTC
12,TRBJ1-4,once,TRBD1,TRBV7-9,CASSYTGDPLFF,TGTGCCAGCAGCTACACAGGGGACCCTCTGTTTTTT
15,TRBJ2-1,few,-,TRBV7-2,CASSLVAPSYNEQFF,TGTGCCAGCAGCTTGGTGGCGCCCTCCTACAATGAGCAGTTCTTC
14,TRBJ2-3,few,-,TRBV10-3,CAIRERASPDTQYF,TGTGCCATCAGGGAGCGGGCAAGTCCAGATACGCAGTATTTT
12,TRBJ1-4,-,-,TRBV3-1,CASSYENEKLFF,TGTGCCAGCAGCTACGAAAATGAAAAACTGTTTTTT
15,TRBJ2-1,-,-,TRBV7-2,CASSPSASPYNEQFF,TGTGCCAGCAGCCCATCGGCTAGCCCCTACAATGAGCAGTTCTTC
15,TRBJ2-1,-,-,TRBV27,CASSLFLSSYNEQFF,TGTGCCAGCAGTTTGTTTTTGAGCTCCTACAATGAGCAGTTCTTC
12,TRBJ2-7,-,TRBD2,TRBV9,CASSVTSHEQYF,TGTGCCAGCAGCGTGACTAGCCACGAGCAGTACTTC
15,TRBJ2-1,-,-,TRBV12-5,CASGSQGEGDNEQFF,TGTGCTAGTGGTTCCCAGGGGGAGGGTGACAATGAGCAGTTCTTC
14,TRBJ1-1,-,-,TRBV6-5,CASSSGARNTEAFF,TGTGCCAGCAGTTCAGGGGCGAGGAACACTGAAGCTTTCTTT
11,TRBJ1-1,-,-,TRBV12-3/TRBV12-4,CASKRSRKAFF,TGTGCCAGCAAGAGGTCTAGAAAAGCTTTCTTT
14,TRBJ1-2,-,-,TRBV20-1,CSANKRDSYYGYTF,TGCAGTGCCAATAAGCGGGATTCTTACTATGGCTACACCTTC